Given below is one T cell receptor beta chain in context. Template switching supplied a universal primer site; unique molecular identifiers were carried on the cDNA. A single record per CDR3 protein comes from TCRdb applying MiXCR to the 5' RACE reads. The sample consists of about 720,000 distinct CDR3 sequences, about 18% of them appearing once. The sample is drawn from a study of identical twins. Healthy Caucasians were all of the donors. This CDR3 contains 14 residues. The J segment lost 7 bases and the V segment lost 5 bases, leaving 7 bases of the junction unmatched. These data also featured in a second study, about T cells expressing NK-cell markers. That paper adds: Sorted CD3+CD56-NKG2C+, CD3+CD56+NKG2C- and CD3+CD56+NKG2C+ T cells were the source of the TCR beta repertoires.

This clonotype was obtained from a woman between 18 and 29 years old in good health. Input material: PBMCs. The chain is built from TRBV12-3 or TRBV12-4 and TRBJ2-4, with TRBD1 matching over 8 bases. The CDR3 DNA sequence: TGTGCCAGCAGTGCCCGGACAGGGACGAACATTCAGTACTTC. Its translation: CASSARTGTNIQYF.